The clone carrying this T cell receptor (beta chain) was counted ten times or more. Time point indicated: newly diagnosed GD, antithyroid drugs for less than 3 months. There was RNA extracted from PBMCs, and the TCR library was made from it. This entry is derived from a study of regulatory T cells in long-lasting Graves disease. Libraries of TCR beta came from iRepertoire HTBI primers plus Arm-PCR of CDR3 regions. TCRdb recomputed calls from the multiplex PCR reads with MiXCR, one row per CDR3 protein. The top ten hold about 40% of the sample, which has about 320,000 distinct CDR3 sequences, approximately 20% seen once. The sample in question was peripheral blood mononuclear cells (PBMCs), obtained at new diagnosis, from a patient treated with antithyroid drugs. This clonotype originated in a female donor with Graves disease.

In nucleotides, the CDR3 is TGTGCCTGGAGTCCCAACCGGGACACCTATAACTATGGCTACACCTTC. Its protein product is CAWSPNRDTYNYGYTF. The V gene is TRBV30, the J gene TRBJ1-2; possible D gene TRBD1, 6 bases. With 2 bases removed from V and 1 base from J, the gap between germline ends came to 17 bases. Germline V CDR1 and CDR2: GTSNPN, SVGIG (reference sequence). The CDR3 has 16 residues.